The rows below give T cell receptor beta chains drawn from one sample of a study of tumor and adjacent non-tumor tissue in lung cancer. TCRdb reprocessed the multiplex PCR reads with MiXCR, giving one entry per CDR3 protein. Of approximately 68,000 distinct CDR3 sequences listed, 60% to 75% are singletons. The sequencing input was lung tumor tissue. All receptors come from a man aged 55-75 years with non-small cell lung cancer. Both conserved end residues are part of each CDR3. Each record gives: V gene, J gene, D gene, clone size, CDR3 DNA, CDR3 protein. D genes are given only for firm matches. The size of a clone is reported for some rows only, either as once, few or many, or as a class for expanded clones.

V gene: TRBV20-1
J gene: TRBJ2-7
D gene: TRBD1
clone size: NA
CDR3 DNA: TGCAGTGTACCACTCACAGGGGGCAGGAATGAGCAGTACTTC
CDR3 protein: CSVPLTGGRNEQYF

V gene: TRBV6-5
J gene: TRBJ2-5
D gene: TRBD1
clone size: NA
CDR3 DNA: TGTGTCAGCAGTTACTCGACAGGGTATGAGACCCAGTACTTC
CDR3 protein: CVSSYSTGYETQYF

V gene: TRBV20-1
J gene: TRBJ2-3
D gene: TRBD2
clone size: NA
CDR3 DNA: TGCAGTGCTATACCCCCGGCCAGCGGGGGCACAGATACGCAGTATTTT
CDR3 protein: CSAIPPASGGTDTQYF

V gene: TRBV20-1
J gene: TRBJ2-2
D gene: NA
clone size: NA
CDR3 DNA: TGCAGTGCTAGCAATACTATCGGGGCGTTCCATGGGGAGCTGTTTTTT
CDR3 protein: CSASNTIGAFHGELFF

V gene: TRBV6-4
J gene: TRBJ2-5
D gene: NA
clone size: NA
CDR3 DNA: TGTGCCAGCAGTGGGACAGCCGAAGAGGCCCAGTATTTC
CDR3 protein: CASSGTAEEAQYF

V gene: TRBV6-1
J gene: TRBJ2-6
D gene: NA
clone size: few
CDR3 DNA: TGTGCCAGCGACGGGTCGGAGACTGGGGCCAACGTCCTGACTTTC
CDR3 protein: CASDGSETGANVLTF

V gene: TRBV7-9
J gene: TRBJ2-6
D gene: NA
clone size: NA
CDR3 DNA: TGTGCCAGCAGCACTACCGGGACTGTAGCCTCTGGGGCCAACATCCTGACTTTC
CDR3 protein: CASSTTGTVASGANILTF

V gene: TRBV29-1
J gene: TRBJ2-1
D gene: NA
clone size: medium-sized
CDR3 DNA: TGCAGCGTTGAGCAATTGAGTAATTGGTTCTTC
CDR3 protein: CSVEQLSNWFF

V gene: TRBV5-4
J gene: TRBJ2-1
D gene: NA
clone size: NA
CDR3 DNA: TGTGCCAGCAGCAGGCCGCTTAGCGGCAAGACCTACAATGAGCGGTTCTTC
CDR3 protein: CASSRPLSGKTYNERFF

V gene: TRBV20-1
J gene: TRBJ2-4
D gene: NA
clone size: NA
CDR3 DNA: TGCAATGCTAGTGATGTGACAGTAGCCAAAAACATTCAGTACTTC
CDR3 protein: CNASDVTVAKNIQYF

V gene: TRBV29-1
J gene: TRBJ2-5
D gene: NA
clone size: NA
CDR3 DNA: TGCAGCACTGAAAAAGGTGTACAAGAGACCCAATACTTC
CDR3 protein: CSTEKGVQETQYF

V gene: TRBV6-5
J gene: TRBJ2-7
D gene: NA
clone size: many
CDR3 DNA: TGTGACAGCAGTTACTCGAGGAGGGAGACGGCTGAGCAGTACTTC
CDR3 protein: CDSSYSRRETAEQYF

V gene: TRBV12-3/TRBV12-4
J gene: TRBJ2-7
D gene: TRBD2
clone size: NA
CDR3 DNA: TGTGCCAGCAGTTTATCAGCGGGAGGATACAAGCAGTACTTC
CDR3 protein: CASSLSAGGYKQYF

V gene: TRBV12-3/TRBV12-4
J gene: TRBJ2-1
D gene: TRBD2
clone size: NA
CDR3 DNA: TGTGCCAGCAGTTCAGGACTAGCGAACGATGAGCAGGTCTTC
CDR3 protein: CASSSGLANDEQVF

V gene: TRBV10-1
J gene: TRBJ2-1
D gene: NA
clone size: NA
CDR3 DNA: TGCGCCAGCAGTGGCAGGCAGGGTGGGTCCGAGAGGGACATAGAGCAGTTCTTC
CDR3 protein: CASSGRQGGSERDIEQFF

V gene: TRBV7-8
J gene: TRBJ2-7
D gene: NA
clone size: NA
CDR3 DNA: TGTACCAGCAGATTCGAGGACAGTCTCTACGAGCAGTACTTC
CDR3 protein: CTSRFEDSLYEQYF

V gene: TRBV6-1
J gene: TRBJ2-7
D gene: NA
clone size: NA
CDR3 DNA: TGTGCCAGTAGCAGAAGATTTTTGACAGGACCAACCTACGAGCAGTACTTC
CDR3 protein: CASSRRFLTGPTYEQYF

V gene: TRBV10-3
J gene: TRBJ1-3
D gene: NA
clone size: few
CDR3 DNA: TGTGTCATCACTGATGTTAGAGGGGATGGAAACACCATATATTTT
CDR3 protein: CVITDVRGDGNTIYF